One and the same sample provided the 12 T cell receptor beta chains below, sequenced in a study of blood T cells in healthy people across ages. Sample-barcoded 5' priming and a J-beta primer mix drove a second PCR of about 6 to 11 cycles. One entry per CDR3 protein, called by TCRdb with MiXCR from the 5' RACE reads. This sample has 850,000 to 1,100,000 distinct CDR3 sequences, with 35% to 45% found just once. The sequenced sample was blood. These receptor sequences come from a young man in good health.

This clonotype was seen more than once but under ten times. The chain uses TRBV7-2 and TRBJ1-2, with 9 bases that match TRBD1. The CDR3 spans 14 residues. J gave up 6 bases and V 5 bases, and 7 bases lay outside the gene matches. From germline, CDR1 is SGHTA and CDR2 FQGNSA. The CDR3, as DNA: TGTGCCAGCAGCCCTCAATGGACAGGGGATGGCTACACCTTC. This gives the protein CASSPQWTGDGYTF. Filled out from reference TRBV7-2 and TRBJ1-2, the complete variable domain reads GAGVSQSPSNKVTEKGKDVELRCDPISGHTALYWYRQSLGQGLEFLIYFQGNSAPDKSGLPSDRFSAERTGGSVSTLTIQRTQQEDSAVYLCASSPQWTGDGYTFGSGTRLTVV.

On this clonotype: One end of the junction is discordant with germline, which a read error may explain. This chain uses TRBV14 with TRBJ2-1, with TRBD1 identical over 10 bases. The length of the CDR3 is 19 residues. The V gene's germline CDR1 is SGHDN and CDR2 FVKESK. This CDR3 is CAGSQDFAWGDRGHNEQFF. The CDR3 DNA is TGTGCCGGCAGCCAAGATTTCGCCTGGGGGGACAGGGGTCACAATGAGCAGTTCTTC.

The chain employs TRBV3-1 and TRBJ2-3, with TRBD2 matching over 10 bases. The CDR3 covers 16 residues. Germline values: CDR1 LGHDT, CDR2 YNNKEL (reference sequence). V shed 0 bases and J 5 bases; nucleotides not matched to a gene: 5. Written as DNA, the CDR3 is TGTGCCAGCAGCCAAGATGCTAGCGGGGGTGTAGATACGCAGTATTTT. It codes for CASSQDASGGVDTQYF.

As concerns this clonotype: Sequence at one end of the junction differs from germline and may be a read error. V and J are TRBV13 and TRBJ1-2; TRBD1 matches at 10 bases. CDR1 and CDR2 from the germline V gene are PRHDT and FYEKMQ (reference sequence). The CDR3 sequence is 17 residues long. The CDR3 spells CASSTPGGTGDLYGYIF. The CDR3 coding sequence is TGTGCCAGCAGCACACCTGGTGGGACAGGGGACCTCTATGGCTACATCTTC.

CDR3 DNA: TGCGCCAGCAGCCAAGATGGCGGGAGGGACAGCTACAATGAGCAGTTCTTC. Its translation is CASSQDGGRDSYNEQFF. This chain links TRBV4-3 with TRBJ2-1, with 9 nucleotides matching TRBD2. V was clipped by 0 bases and J by 3 bases; unmatched bases: 6. Germline V gives CDR1 LGHNA, CDR2 YSLEER. The CDR3 totals 17 residues.

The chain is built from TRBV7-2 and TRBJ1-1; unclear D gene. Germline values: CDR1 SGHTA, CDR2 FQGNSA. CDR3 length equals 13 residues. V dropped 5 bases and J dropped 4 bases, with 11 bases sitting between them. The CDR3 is CASSLQKGTEAFF. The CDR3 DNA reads TGTGCCAGCAGCCTCCAAAAAGGCACTGAAGCTTTCTTT.

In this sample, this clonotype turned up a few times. CDR3 in amino acids: CASSYSAEESPLHF. The CDR3 region has the DNA TGTGCCAGCAGTTACTCCGCAGAAGAATCACCCCTCCACTTT. This chain connects TRBV6-2 or TRBV6-3 to TRBJ1-6; D gene ambiguous. V lost 0 bases, J lost 10 bases, and 10 bases lay in between. Germline CDR1 is MNHEY and CDR2 is SVGEGT. The CDR3 consists of 14 residues.

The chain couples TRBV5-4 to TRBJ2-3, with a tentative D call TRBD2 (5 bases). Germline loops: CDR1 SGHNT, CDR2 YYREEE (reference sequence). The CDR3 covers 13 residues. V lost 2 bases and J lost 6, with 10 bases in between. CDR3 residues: CASSFGERDTQYF. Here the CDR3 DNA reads TGTGCCAGCAGCTTCGGGGAACGGGATACGCAGTATTTT.

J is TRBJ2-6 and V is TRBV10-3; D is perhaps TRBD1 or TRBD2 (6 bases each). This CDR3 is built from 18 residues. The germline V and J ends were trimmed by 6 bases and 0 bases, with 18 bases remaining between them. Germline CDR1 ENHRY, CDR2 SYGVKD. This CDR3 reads CAIRGRGDASSGANVLTF. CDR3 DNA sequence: TGTGCCATCAGGGGAAGGGGGGACGCTAGCTCTGGGGCCAACGTCCTGACTTTC.

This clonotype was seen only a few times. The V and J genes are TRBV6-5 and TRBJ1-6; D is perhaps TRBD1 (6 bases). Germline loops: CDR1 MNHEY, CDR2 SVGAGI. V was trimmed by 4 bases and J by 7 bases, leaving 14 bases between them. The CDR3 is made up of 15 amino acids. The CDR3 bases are TGTGCCAGCAGTTCCAACAGGGCACGGAATTCACCCCTCCACTTT. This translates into CASSSNRARNSPLHF.

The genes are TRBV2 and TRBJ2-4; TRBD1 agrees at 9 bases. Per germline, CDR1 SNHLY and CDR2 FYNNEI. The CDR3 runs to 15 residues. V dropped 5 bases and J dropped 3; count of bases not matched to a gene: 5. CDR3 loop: CASSQQGAGKNIQYF. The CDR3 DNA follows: TGTGCCAGCAGTCAACAGGGGGCCGGCAAAAACATTCAGTACTTC.

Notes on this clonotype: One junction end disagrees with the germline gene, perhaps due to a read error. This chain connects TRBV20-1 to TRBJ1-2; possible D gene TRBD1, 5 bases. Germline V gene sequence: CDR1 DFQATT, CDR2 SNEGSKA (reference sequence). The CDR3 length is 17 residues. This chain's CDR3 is CSTRVTSGSELYYGYTF. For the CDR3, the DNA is TGCAGTACTAGAGTAACGTCAGGGTCGGAATTATACTATGGCTACACCTTC.